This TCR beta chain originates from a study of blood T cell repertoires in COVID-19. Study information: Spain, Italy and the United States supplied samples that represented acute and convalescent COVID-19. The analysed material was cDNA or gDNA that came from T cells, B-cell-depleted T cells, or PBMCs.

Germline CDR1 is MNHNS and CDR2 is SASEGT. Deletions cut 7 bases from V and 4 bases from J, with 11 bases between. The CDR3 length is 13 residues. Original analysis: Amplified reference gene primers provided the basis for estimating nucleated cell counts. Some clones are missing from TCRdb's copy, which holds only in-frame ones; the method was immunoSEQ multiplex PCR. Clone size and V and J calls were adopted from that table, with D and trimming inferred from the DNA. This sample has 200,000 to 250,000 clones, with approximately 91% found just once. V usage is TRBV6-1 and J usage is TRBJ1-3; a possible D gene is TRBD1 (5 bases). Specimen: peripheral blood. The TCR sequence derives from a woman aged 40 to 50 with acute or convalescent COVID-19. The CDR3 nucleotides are TGTGCCAGCACGCTTAACAGGGGAAACACCATATATTTT. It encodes CASTLNRGNTIYF.